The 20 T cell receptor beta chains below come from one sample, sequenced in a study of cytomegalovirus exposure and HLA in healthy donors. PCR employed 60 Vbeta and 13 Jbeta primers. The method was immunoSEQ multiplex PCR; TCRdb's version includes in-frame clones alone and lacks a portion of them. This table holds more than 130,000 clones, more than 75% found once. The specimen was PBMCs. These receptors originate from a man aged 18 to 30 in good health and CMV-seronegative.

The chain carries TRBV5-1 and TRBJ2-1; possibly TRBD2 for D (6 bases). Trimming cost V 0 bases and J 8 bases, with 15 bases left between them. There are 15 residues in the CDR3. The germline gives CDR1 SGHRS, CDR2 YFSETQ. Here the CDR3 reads CASSLVRVGGDEQFF. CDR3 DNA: TGCGCCAGCAGCTTGGTTAGGGTGGGAGGAGATGAGCAGTTCTTC.

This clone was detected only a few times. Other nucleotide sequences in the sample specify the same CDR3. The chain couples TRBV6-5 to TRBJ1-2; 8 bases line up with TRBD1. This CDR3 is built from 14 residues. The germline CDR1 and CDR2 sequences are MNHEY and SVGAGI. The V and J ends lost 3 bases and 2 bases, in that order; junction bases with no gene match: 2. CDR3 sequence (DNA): TGTGCCAGCAGTTATAGACAGGGGAACTATGGCTACACCTTC. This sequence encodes CASSYRQGNYGYTF.

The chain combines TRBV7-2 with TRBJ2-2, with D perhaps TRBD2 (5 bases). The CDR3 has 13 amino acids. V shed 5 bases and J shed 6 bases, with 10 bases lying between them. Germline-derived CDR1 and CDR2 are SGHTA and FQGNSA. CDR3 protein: CASSPWTPGELFF. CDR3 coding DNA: TGTGCCAGCAGCCCCTGGACTCCCGGGGAGCTGTTTTTT.

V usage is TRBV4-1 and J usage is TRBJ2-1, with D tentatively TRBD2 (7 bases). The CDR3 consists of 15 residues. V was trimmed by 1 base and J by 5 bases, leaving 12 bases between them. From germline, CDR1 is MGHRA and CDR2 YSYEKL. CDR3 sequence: CASSQVAGANNEQFF. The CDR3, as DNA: TGCGCCAGCAGCCAAGTTGCGGGGGCTAACAATGAGCAGTTCTTC.

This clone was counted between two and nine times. CDR3 residues: CASSGVTQTGGNTGELFF. The CDR3 DNA reads as TGTGCCAGCAGTGGCGTCACACAGACAGGGGGTAACACCGGGGAGCTGTTTTTT. This chain connects TRBV6-1 to TRBJ2-2; TRBD1 agrees at 9 bases. The CDR3 runs 18 residues. Germline V gene data show CDR1 as MNHNS and CDR2 as SASEGT. J gave up 2 bases and V 4 bases, and 11 bases lay outside the gene matches.

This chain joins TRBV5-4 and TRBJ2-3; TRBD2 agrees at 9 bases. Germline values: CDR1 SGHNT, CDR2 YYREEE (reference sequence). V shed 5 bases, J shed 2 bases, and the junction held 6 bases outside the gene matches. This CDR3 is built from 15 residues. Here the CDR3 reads CASSQSGGYTDTQYF. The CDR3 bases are TGTGCCAGCAGTCAAAGCGGGGGGTACACAGATACGCAGTATTTT.

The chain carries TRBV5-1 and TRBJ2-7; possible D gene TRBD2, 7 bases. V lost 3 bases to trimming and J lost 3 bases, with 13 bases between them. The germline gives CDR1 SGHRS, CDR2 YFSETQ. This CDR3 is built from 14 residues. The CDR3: CASSWGEGGYEQYF. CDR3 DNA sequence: TGCGCCAGCAGCTGGGGGGAGGGGGGCTACGAGCAGTACTTC.

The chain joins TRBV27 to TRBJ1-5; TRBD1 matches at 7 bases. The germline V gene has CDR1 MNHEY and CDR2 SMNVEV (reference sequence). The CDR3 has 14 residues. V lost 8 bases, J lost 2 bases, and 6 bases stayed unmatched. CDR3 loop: CASRKTGGNQPQHF. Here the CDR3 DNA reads TGTGCCAGCCGTAAAACAGGGGGCAATCAGCCCCAGCATTTT.

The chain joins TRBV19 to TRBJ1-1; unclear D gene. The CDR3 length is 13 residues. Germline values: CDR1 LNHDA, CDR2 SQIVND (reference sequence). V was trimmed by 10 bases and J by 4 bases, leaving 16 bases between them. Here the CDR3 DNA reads TGTGCCATAAGGGCGGGGTTGAGCACTGAAGCTTTCTTT. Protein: CAIRAGLSTEAFF. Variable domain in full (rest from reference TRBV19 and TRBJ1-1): DGGITQSPKYLFRKEGQNVTLSCEQNLNHDAMYWYRQDPGQGLRLIYYSQIVNDFQKGDIAEGYSVSREKKESFPLTVTSAQKNPTAFYLCAIRAGLSTEAFFGQGTRLTVV.

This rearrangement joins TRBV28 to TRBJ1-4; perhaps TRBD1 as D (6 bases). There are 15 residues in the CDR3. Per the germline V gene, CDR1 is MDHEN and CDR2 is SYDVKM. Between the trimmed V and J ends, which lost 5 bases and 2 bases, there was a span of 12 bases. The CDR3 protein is CASSQGGATNEKLFF. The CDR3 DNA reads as TGTGCCAGCAGTCAAGGGGGGGCGACTAATGAAAAACTGTTTTTT.

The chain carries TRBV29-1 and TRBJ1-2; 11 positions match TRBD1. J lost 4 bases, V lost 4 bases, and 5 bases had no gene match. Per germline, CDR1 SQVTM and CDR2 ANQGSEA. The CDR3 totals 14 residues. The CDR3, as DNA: TGCAGCGTTGTCCCCGGGACAGGGGGCTATGGCTACACCTTC. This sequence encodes CSVVPGTGGYGYTF.

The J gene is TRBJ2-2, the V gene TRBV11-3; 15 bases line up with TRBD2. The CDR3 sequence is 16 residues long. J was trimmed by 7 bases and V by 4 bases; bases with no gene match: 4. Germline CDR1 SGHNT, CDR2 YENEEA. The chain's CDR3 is CASSSGLAGGYGELFF. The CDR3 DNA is TGTGCCAGCAGCTCCGGACTAGCGGGGGGGTACGGGGAGCTGTTTTTT.

The CDR3 spells CASSLGLAEANTGELFF. The CDR3 coding sequence is TGTGCCAGCAGCTTAGGGTTAGCGGAGGCGAACACCGGGGAGCTGTTTTTT. The chain joins TRBV7-2 to TRBJ2-2; D is possibly TRBD2 (6 bases). This CDR3 comprises 17 residues. Looked up from germline, CDR1 is SGHTA and CDR2 is FQGNSA. Trimming stripped 1 base from V and 0 bases from J, with 12 bases between.

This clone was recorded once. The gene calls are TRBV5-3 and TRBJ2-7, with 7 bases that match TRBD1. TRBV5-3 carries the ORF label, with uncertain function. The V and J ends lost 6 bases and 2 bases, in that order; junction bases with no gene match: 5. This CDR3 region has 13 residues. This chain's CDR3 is CARIQGTPYEQYF. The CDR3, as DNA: TGTGCCAGAATACAGGGGACCCCCTACGAGCAGTACTTC.

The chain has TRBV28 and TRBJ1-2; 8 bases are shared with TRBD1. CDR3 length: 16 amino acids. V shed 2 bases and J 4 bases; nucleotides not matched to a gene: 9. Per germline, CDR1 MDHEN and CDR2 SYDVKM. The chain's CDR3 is CASSLHPGGDPYGYTF. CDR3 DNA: TGTGCCAGCAGTTTACACCCAGGGGGCGACCCCTATGGCTACACCTTC.

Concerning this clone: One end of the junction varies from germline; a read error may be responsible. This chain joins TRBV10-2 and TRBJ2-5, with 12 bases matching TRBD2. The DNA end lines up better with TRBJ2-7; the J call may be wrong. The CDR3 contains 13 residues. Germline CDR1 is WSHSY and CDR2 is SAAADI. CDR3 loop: CILAGGPRYEQYF. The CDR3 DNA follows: TGTATTCTAGCGGGGGGGCCACGTTACGAGCAGTACTTC.

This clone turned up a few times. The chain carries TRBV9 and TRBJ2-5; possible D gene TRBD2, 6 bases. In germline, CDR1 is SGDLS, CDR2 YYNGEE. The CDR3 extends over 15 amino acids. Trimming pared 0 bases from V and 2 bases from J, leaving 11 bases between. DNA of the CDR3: TGTGCCAGCAGCGTAGTGGGGACTCGGCAAGAGACCCAGTACTTC. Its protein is CASSVVGTRQETQYF.

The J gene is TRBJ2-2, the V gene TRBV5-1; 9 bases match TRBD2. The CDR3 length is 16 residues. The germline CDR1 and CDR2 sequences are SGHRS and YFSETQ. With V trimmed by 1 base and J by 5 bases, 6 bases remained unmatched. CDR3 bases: TGCGCCAGCAGCTTGAGTAGCGGGAGACGTACCGGGGAGCTGTTTTTT. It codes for CASSLSSGRRTGELFF.

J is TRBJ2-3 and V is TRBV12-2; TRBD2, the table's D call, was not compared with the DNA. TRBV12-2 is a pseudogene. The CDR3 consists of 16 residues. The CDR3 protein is CASRPGGDLRTDTQYF. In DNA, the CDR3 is TGTGCAAGTCGCCCCGGGGGGGATCTCCGCACAGATACGCAGTATTTT.

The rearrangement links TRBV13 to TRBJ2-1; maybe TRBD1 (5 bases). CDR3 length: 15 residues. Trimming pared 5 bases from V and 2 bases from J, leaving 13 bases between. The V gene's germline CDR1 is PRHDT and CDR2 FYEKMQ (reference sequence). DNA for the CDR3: TGTGCCAGCAGCCCCCCGGACAACGCCTACAATGAGCAGTTCTTC. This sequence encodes CASSPPDNAYNEQFF.